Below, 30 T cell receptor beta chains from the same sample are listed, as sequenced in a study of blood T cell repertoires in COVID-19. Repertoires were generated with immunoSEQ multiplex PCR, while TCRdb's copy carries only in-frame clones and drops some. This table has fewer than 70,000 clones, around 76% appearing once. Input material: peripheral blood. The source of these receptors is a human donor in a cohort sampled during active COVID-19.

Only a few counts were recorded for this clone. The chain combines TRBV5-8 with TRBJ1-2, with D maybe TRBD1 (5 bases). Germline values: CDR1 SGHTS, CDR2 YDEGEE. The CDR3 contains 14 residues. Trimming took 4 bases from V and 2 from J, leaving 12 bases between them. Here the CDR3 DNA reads TGTGCCAGCAGCCTGCCAGGGTCGAACTATGGCTACACCTTC. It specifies CASSLPGSNYGYTF. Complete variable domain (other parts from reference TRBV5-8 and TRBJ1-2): EAGVTQSPTHLIKTRGQQATLRCSPISGHTSVYWYQQALGLGLQFLLWYDEGEERNRGNFPPRFSGRQFPNYSSELNVNALELEDSALYLCASSLPGSNYGYTFGSGTRLTVV.

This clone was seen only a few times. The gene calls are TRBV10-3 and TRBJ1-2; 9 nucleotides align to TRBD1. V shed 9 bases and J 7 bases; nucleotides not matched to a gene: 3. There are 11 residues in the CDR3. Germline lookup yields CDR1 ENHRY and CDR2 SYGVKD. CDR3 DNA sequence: TGTGCCATAGGGACAGGGATTGGCTACACCTTC. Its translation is CAIGTGIGYTF.

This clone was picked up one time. CDR3 nucleotide sequence: TGTGCCAGCAGACAGGGGTTGAACTATGGCTACACCTTC. Translated, it gives CASRQGLNYGYTF. The chain combines TRBV6-5 with TRBJ1-2, with TRBD1 matching over 7 bases. Germline CDR1 reads MNHEY; CDR2 reads SVGAGI. The CDR3 covers 13 residues. Trimming took 6 bases from V and 2 from J; bases not matched to a gene: 3.

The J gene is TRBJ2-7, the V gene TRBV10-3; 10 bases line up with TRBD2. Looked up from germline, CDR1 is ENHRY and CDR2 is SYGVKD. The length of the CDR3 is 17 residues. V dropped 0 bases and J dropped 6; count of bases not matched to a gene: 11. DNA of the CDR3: TGTGCCATCAGTGAGTCGGGGCTAGCGGGAGCGATGGGCGAGCAGTACTTC. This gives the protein CAISESGLAGAMGEQYF.

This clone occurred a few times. The CDR3: CASSHGQGTYEQYF. CDR3 bases: TGTGCCAGCAGCCATGGACAAGGCACCTACGAGCAGTACTTC. The chain has TRBV6-5 and TRBJ2-7, with D perhaps TRBD1 (5 bases). V was trimmed by 6 bases and J by 2 bases, leaving 14 bases between them. Germline V gene sequence: CDR1 MNHEY, CDR2 SVGAGI. The CDR3 extends over 14 amino acids.

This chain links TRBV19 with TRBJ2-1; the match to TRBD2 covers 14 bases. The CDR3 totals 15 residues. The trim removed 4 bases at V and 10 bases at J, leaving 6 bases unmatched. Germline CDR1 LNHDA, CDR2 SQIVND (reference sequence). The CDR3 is CASSKKGLAGEEQFF. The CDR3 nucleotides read TGTGCCAGTAGTAAAAAGGGACTAGCGGGAGAAGAGCAGTTCTTC.

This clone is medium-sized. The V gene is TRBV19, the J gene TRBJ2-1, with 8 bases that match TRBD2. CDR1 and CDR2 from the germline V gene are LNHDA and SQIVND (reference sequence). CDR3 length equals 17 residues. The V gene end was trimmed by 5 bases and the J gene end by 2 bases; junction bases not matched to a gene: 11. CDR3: CASSYPQRGSTYNEQFF. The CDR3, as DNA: TGTGCCAGTAGTTACCCTCAGCGGGGGAGCACCTACAATGAGCAGTTCTTC.

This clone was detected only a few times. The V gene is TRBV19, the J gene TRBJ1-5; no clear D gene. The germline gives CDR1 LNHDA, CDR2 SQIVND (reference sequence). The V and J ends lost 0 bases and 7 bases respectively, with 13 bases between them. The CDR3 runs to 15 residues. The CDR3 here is CASSIEIQVVQPQHF. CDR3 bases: TGTGCCAGTAGTATAGAAATCCAGGTAGTACAGCCCCAGCATTTT.

CDR3 coding DNA: TGTGCCAGCAGGGAGAGTAACGAGCAGTACTTC. Its translation is CASRESNEQYF. The chain employs TRBV27 and TRBJ2-7; D is unresolved. Germline CDR1 and CDR2: MNHEY and SMNVEV (reference sequence). The CDR3 is 11 amino acids. V dropped 6 bases and J dropped 5 bases, with 8 bases sitting between them.

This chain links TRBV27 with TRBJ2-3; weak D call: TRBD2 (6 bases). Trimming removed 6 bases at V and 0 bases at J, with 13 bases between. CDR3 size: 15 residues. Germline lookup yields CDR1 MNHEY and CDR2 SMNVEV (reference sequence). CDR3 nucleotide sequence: TGTGCCAGCAGCCCGAGGGCGGGGAGCACAGATACGCAGTATTTT. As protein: CASSPRAGSTDTQYF.

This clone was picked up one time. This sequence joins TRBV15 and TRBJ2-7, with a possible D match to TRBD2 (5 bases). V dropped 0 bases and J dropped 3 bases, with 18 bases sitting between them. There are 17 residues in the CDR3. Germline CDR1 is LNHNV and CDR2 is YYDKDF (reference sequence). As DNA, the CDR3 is TGTGCCACCAGCAGAGATATAGGAGGTGGAAGGTTCTACGAGCAGTACTTC. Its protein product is CATSRDIGGGRFYEQYF.

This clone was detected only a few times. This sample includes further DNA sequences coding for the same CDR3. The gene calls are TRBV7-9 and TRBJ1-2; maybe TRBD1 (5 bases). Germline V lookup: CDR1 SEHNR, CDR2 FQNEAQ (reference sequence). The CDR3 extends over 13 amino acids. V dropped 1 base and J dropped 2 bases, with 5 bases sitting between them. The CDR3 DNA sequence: TGTGCCAGCAGCTTAGGACAGAACTATGGCTACACCTTC. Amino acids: CASSLGQNYGYTF.

The CDR3 DNA reads as TGTGCCAGCAGCGTAGAACGGGATTTCTGGACCGGGGAGCTGTTTTTT. Protein sequence: CASSVERDFWTGELFF. This chain links TRBV9 with TRBJ2-2, with a tentative D call TRBD2 (5 bases). The V end was cut by 0 bases, the J end by 5 bases, with 14 bases between. The V gene's germline CDR1 is SGDLS and CDR2 YYNGEE. This CDR3 contains 16 residues.

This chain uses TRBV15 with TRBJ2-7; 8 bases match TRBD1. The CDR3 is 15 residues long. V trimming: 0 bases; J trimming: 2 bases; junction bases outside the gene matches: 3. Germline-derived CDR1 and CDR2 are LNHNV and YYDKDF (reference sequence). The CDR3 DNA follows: TGTGCCACCAGCAGAGAGACAGGGGATACCTACGAGCAGTACTTC. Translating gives CATSRETGDTYEQYF.

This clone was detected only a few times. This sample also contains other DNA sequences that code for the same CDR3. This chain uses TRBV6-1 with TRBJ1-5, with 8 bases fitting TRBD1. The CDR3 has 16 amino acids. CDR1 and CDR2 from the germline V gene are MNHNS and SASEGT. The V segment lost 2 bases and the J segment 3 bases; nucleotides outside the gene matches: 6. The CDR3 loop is CASSERTGLFNQPQHF. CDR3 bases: TGTGCCAGCAGTGAAAGGACAGGGCTCTTCAATCAGCCCCAGCATTTT.

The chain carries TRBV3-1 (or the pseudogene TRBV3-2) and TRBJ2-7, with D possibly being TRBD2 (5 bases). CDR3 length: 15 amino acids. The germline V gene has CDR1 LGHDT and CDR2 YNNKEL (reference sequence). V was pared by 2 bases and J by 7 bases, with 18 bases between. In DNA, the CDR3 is TGTGCCAGCAGCCAACCCGGGGAAAACCTCGGGGAGCAGTACTTC. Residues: CASSQPGENLGEQYF.

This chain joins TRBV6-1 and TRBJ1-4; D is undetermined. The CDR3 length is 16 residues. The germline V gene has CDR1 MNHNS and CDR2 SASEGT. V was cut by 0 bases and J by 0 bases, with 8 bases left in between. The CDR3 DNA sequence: TGTGCCAGCAGTGAAGCTATAGTTGCAACTAATGAAAAACTGTTTTTT. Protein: CASSEAIVATNEKLFF.

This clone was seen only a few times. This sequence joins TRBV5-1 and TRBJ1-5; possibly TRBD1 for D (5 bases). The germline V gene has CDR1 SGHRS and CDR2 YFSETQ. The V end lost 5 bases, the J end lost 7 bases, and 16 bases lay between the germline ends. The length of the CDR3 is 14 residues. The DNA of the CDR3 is TGCGCCAGCAGTTATTACGGGGAGGGGCAGCCCCAGCATTTT. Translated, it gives CASSYYGEGQPQHF.

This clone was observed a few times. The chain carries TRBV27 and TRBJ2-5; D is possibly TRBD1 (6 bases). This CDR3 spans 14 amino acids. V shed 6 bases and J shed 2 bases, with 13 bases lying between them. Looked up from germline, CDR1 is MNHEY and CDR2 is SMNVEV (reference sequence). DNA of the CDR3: TGTGCCAGCAGCCCGACAGGACCGCAAGAGACCCAGTACTTC. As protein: CASSPTGPQETQYF.

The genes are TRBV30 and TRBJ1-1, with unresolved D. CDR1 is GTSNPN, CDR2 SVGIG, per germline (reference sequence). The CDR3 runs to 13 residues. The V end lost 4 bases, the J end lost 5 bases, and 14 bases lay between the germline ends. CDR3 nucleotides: TGTGCCTGGAATCTTGAGGGCTTTACTGAAGCTTTCTTT. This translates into CAWNLEGFTEAFF.

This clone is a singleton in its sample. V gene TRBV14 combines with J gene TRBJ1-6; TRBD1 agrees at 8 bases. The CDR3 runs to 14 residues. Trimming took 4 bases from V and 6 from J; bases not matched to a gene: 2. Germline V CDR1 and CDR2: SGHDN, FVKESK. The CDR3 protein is CASSRTGFNSPLHF. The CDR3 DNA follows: TGTGCCAGCAGCCGGACAGGGTTTAATTCACCCCTCCACTTT.

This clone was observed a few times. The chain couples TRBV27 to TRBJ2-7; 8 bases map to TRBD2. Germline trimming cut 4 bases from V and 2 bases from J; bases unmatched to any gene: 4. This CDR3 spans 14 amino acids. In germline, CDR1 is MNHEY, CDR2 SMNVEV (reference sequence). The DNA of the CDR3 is TGTGCCAGCAGTTACTCCGGGGGGGCCTACGAGCAGTACTTC. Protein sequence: CASSYSGGAYEQYF.

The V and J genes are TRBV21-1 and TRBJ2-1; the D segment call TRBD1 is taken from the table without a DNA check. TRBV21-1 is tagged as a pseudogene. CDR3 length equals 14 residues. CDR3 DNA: TGTGCCAGCAGCAAAAAGGGCAGGGTAAATGAGCAGTTCTTC. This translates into CASSKKGRVNEQFF.

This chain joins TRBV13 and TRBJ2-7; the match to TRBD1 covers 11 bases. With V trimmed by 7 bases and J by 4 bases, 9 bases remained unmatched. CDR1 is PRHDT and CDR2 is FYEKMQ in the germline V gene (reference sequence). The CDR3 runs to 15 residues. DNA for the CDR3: TGTGCCAGCACCTCGAAGGGACAGGGGGGTTACGAGCAGTACTTC. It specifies CASTSKGQGGYEQYF.

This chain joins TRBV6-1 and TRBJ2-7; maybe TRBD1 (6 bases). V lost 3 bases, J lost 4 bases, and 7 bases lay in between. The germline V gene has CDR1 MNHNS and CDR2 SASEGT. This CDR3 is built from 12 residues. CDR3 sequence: CASSDRGYEQYF. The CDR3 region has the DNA TGTGCCAGCAGTGACAGGGGATACGAGCAGTACTTC.

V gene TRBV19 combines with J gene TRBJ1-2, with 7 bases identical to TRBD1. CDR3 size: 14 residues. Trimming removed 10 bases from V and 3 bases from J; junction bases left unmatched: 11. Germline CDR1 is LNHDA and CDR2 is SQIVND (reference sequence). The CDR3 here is CATKSGQAHYGYTF. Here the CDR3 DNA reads TGTGCCACTAAAAGCGGACAGGCCCACTATGGCTACACCTTC.

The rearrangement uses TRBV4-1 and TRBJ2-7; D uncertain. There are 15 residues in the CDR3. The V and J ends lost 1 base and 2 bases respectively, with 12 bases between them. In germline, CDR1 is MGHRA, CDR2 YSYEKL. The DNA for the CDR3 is TGCGCCAGCAGCCAAGGTACGACGGCGGCCTACGAGCAGTACTTC. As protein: CASSQGTTAAYEQYF.

CDR3 region: CASSNPGTGRDEQYF. For the CDR3, the DNA is TGTGCCAGCAGCAACCCGGGGACAGGGAGAGACGAGCAGTACTTC. This chain joins TRBV6-2 or TRBV6-3 and TRBJ2-7; 9 nucleotides align to TRBD1. Germline trimming cut 6 bases from V and 5 bases from J; bases unmatched to any gene: 11. The CDR3 spans 15 residues. Germline CDR1 is MNHEY and CDR2 is SVGEGT.

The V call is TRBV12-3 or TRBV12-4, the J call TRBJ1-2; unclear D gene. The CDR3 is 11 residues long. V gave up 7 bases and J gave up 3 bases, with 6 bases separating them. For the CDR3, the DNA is TGTGCCAGCAAACAATACTATGGCTACACCTTC. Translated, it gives CASKQYYGYTF.

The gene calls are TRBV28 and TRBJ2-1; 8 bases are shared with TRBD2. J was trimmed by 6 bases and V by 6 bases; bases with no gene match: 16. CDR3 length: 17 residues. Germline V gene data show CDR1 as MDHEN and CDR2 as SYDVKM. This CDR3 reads CASSPFRSSGKFNEQFF. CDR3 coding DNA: TGTGCCAGCAGCCCCTTTAGGAGTAGCGGGAAATTCAATGAGCAGTTCTTC.